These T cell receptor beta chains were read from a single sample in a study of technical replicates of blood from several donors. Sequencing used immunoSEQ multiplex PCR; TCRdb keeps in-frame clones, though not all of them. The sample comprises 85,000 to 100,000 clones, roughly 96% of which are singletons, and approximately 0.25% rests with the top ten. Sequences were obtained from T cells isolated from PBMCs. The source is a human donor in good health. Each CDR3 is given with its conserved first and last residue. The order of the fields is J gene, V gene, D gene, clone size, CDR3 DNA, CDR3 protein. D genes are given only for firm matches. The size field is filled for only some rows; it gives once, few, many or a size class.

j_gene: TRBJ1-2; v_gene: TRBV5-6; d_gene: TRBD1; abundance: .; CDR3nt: TGTGCCAGCAGCTCTACGGGACAGGTGAGATTGGACTATGGCTACACCTTC; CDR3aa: CASSSTGQVRLDYGYTF
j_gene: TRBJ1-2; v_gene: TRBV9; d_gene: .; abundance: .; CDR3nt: TGTGCCAGCAGCGTAGCTGGGGGCTTTAACCCCTATGGCTACACCTTC; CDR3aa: CASSVAGGFNPYGYTF
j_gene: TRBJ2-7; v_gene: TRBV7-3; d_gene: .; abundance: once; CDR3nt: TGTGCCAGCAGCTGTGGACAGAAGGGCTCCTACGAGCAGTACTTC; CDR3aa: CASSCGQKGSYEQYF
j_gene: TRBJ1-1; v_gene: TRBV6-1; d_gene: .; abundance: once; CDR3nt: TGTGCCGGTCGAGTAGAGAACACTGAAGCTTTCTTT; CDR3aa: CAGRVENTEAFF
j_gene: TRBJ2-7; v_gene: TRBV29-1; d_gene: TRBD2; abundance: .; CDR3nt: TGCAGCGTTTGGTTAAAGCGGGGAAACGGAGCACTACGGGAGCAGTACTTC; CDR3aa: CSVWLKRGNGALREQYF
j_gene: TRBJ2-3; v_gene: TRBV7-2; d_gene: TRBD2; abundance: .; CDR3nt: TGTGCCAGCAGCTTAGCGGTACGAGGGCTAGCGGAGACAGATACGCAGTATTTT; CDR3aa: CASSLAVRGLAETDTQYF
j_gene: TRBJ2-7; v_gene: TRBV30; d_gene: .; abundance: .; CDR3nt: TGTGCCTGGAGTCTCAGACCCGGGATGGGCGAGCAGTACTTC; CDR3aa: CAWSLRPGMGEQYF
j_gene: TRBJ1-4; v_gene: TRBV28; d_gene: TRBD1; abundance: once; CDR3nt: TGTGCCAGCAGTTCTTCATCACCTCGGGACAGGGAAGCTAATGAAAAACTGTTTTTT; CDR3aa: CASSSSSPRDREANEKLFF
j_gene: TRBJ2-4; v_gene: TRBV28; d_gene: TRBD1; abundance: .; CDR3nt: TGTGCCAGCAGCGGGACAGGGATAACCAAAAACATTCAGTACTTC; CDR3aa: CASSGTGITKNIQYF
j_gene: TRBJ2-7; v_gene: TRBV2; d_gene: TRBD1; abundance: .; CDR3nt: TGTGCCAGCAGTGAGCCCCCCCGACAGGGGGGTTCGGGAGAGCAGTACTTC; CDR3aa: CASSEPPRQGGSGEQYF
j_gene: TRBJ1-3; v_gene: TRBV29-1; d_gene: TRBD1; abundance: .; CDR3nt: TGCAGCGTCGCTGACAGGGGGACTGGAAACACCATATATTTT; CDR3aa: CSVADRGTGNTIYF
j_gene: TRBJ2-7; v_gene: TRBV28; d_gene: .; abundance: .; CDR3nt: TGTGCCAGCAGTTTAGCCCTGCGGAACGAGCAGTACTTC; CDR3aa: CASSLALRNEQYF
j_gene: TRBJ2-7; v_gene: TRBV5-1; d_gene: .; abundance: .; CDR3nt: TGCGCCAGTAGGGGTGGGGGGGCCGCCTACGAGCAGTACTTC; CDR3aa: CASRGGGAAYEQYF
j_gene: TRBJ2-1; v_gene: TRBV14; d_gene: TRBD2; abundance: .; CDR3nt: TGTGCCAGCAGCCCTCTAGCGGGGGGGCCCAGTGAGCAGTTCTTC; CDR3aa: CASSPLAGGPSEQFF
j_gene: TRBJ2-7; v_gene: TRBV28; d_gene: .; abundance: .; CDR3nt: TGTGCCAGCAGCCGCCCGGGACATCCCGACGAGCAGTACTTC; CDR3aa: CASSRPGHPDEQYF
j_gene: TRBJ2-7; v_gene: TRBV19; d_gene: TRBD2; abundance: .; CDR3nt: TGTGCCAGTAGTATGGGACTAGCGGGGCCCTACGAGCAGTACTTC; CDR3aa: CASSMGLAGPYEQYF
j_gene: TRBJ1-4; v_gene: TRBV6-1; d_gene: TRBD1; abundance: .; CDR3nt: TGTGCCGGATTAGACAGGGGAGTAGAAAAACTGTTTTTT; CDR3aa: CAGLDRGVEKLFF
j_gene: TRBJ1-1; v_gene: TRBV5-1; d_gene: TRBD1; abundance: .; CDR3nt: TGCGCCAGCAGTTCGTCATACAGGGGGAGTTCAGCTTTCTTT; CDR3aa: CASSSSYRGSSAFF
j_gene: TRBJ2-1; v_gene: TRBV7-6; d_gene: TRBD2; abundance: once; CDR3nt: TGTGCCAGCAGCTTAGTTGGACTAGCGGGATGGGGCAATGAGCAGTTCTTC; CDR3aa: CASSLVGLAGWGNEQFF
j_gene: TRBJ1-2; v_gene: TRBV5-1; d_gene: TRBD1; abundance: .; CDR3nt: TGCGCCAGCAGCTTGGGATCAGGGGGCAGTGGAGAATATGGCTACACCTTC; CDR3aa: CASSLGSGGSGEYGYTF
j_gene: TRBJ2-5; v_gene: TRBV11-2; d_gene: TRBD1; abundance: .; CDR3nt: TGTGCCAGCAGCTCCTTGACAGGGACCGGCACCCAGTACTTC; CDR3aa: CASSSLTGTGTQYF
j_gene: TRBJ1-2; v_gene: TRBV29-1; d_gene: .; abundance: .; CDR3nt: TGCAGCGTTGAATCCAGGGAAATTATTGGCTACACCTTC; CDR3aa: CSVESREIIGYTF
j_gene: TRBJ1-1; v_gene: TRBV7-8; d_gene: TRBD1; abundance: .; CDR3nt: TGTGCCAGCAGCTTAAGGGCCCAGGGGGCCTTGAACACTGAAGCTTTCTTT; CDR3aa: CASSLRAQGALNTEAFF
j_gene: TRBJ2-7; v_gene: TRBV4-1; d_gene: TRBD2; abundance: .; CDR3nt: TGCGCCAGCAGCCCTTCGGGACTAGCAGCCTACGAGCAGTACTTC; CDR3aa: CASSPSGLAAYEQYF
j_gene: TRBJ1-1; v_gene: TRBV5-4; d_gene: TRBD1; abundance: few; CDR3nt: TGTGCCAGCAGCCCCGAGGACAGGGCGAACACTGAAGCTTTCTTT; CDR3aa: CASSPEDRANTEAFF
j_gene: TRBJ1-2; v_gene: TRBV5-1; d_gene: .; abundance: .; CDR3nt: TGCGCCAGCAGCTTAGGCAGGTACTATGGCTACACCTTC; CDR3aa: CASSLGRYYGYTF
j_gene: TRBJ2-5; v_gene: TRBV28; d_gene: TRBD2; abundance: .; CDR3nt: TGTGCCAGCAGTCCCGGCGAAGCGGGAGTAGAGACCCAGTACTTC; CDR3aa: CASSPGEAGVETQYF
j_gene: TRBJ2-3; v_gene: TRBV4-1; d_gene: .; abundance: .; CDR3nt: TGCGCCAGCAGCCCGTTAAGAGGGAACCACACAGATACGCAGTATTTT; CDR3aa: CASSPLRGNHTDTQYF
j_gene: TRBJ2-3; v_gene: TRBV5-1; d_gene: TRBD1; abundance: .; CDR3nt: TGCGCCAGCAGCTTGGGACAGGGAGATACGCAGTATTTT; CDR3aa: CASSLGQGDTQYF
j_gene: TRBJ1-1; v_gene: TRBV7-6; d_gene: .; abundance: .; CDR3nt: TGTGCCAGCAGCTACGAGGAAATCAAGACTGAAGCTTTCTTT; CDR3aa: CASSYEEIKTEAFF
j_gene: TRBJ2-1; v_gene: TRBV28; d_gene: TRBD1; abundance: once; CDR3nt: TGTGCCAGTGGGACAGCGAACAATGAGCAGTTCTTC; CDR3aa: CASGTANNEQFF
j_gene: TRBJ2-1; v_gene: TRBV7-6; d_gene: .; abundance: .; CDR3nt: TGTGCCAGCAGCATCGCTACAGCAAATAACAATGAGCAGTTCTTC; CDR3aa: CASSIATANNNEQFF
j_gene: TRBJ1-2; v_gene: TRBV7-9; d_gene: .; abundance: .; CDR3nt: TGTGCCAGCAGCTTAGAGAAACGGGGGGGCTACACCTTC; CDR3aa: CASSLEKRGGYTF
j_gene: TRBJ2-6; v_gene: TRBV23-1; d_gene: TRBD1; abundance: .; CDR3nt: TGCGCCAGCGGCCGACAGGGGCCATCCCTGGGTAGTGGGGCCAACGTCCTGACTTTC; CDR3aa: CASGRQGPSLGSGANVLTF
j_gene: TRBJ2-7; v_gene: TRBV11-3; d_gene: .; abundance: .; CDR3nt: TGTGCCAGCAGCTCTTCGTACGAGCAGTACTTC; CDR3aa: CASSSSYEQYF
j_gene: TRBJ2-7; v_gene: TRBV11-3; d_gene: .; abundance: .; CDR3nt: TGTGCCAGCGCCCTTCCGGCGGGATCCTACGAGCAGTACTTC; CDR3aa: CASALPAGSYEQYF
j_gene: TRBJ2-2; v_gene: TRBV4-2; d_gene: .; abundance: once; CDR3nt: TGTGCCAGCAGCCAAGTTTTAAGAACTAGCCGAAGGCCCGGGGAGCTGTTTTTT; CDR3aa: CASSQVLRTSRRPGELFF